The 20 T cell receptor beta chains below were found in one sample sequenced in a study of immune evolution from preneoplasia to lung adenocarcinoma. Sequencing used immunoSEQ multiplex PCR; TCRdb keeps in-frame clones, though not all of them. The sample includes about 8,200 clones, about 80% of them seen just once. The source material was FFPE minimally invasive lung adenocarcinoma tissue. The receptors come from a person aged 70 to 80 with lung adenocarcinoma.

The CDR3 nucleotides are TGTGCCAGCAGGAAAAATGAGCAGTTCTTC. Protein sequence: CASRKNEQFF. The chain is built from TRBV6-1 and TRBJ2-1; D unresolved. Deletions cut 6 bases from V and 7 bases from J, with 4 bases between. Germline V gene data show CDR1 as MNHNS and CDR2 as SASEGT. There are 10 residues in the CDR3.

This chain's CDR3 is CASSPSARGTGELFF. The CDR3 DNA reads as TGTGCCAGCAGCCCGAGCGCTAGAGGGACCGGGGAGCTGTTTTTT. The chain links TRBV5-4 to TRBJ2-2; D is perhaps TRBD2 (5 bases). This CDR3 is 15 amino acids long. V lost 4 bases and J lost 5, with 15 bases in between. Germline CDR1 is SGHNT and CDR2 is YYREEE (reference sequence).

This clone was detected only a few times. The V and J genes are TRBV30 and TRBJ1-6; D ambiguous. This CDR3 spans 16 amino acids. Between the trimmed V and J ends, which lost 2 bases and 0 bases, there was a span of 11 bases. Per germline, CDR1 GTSNPN and CDR2 SVGIG (reference sequence). The CDR3 nucleotides are TGTGCCTGGAGTCCATTCGGGAGCTCCTATAATTCACCCCTCCACTTT. Encoded protein: CAWSPFGSSYNSPLHF. The full variable domain, its missing parts supplied by reference TRBV30 and TRBJ1-6, is SQTIHQWPATLVQPVGSPLSLECTVEGTSNPNLYWYRQAAGRGLQLLFYSVGIGQISSEVPQNLSASRPQDRQFILSSKKLLLSDSGFYLCAWSPFGSSYNSPLHFGNGTRLTVT.

The chain joins TRBV20-1 to TRBJ2-5, with no clear D. The germline V and J ends were trimmed by 3 bases and 1 base, with 3 bases remaining between them. This CDR3 is built from 11 residues. Germline-derived CDR1 and CDR2 are DFQATT and SNEGSKA (reference sequence). CDR3 region: CSASSQETQYF. CDR3 bases: TGCAGTGCTAGTAGCCAAGAGACCCAGTACTTC.

J is TRBJ2-2 and V is TRBV7-9, with D possibly being TRBD2 (6 bases). Trimming shortened V by 6 bases and J by 6 bases, and 14 bases separated the two germline ends. The germline CDR1 and CDR2 sequences are SEHNR and FQNEAQ (reference sequence). The CDR3 is made up of 14 amino acids. The CDR3 bases are TGTGCCAGCAGTACGACGGGAGATGCCGGGGAGCTGTTTTTT. Its protein product is CASSTTGDAGELFF.

CDR3 DNA sequence: TGTGCCAGCAGTGAAGACCCGGGACCGAACTCCTACGAGCAGTACTTC. This sequence encodes CASSEDPGPNSYEQYF. The V gene is TRBV6-1, the J gene TRBJ2-7; perhaps D is TRBD1 or TRBD2 (5 bases each). V was cut by 1 base and J by 0 bases, with 13 bases left in between. This CDR3 is built from 16 residues. Germline values: CDR1 MNHNS, CDR2 SASEGT.

The table lists this clone with a count of one. J is TRBJ1-2 and V is TRBV5-1; D is possibly TRBD1 (6 bases). V was cut by 3 bases and J by 6 bases, with 21 bases left in between. This CDR3 has 16 amino acids. The germline V gene encodes CDR1 SGHRS and CDR2 YFSETQ. For the CDR3, the DNA is TGCGCCAGCAGCTCCCTAGTAGGCAGGGGTGGTAATGGCTACACCTTC. Amino acids: CASSSLVGRGGNGYTF.

The chain joins TRBV5-6 to TRBJ2-5; no clear D. Germline loops: CDR1 SGHDT, CDR2 YYEEEE. This CDR3 comprises 11 residues. Trimming pared 2 bases from V and 2 bases from J, leaving 1 base between. The CDR3, as DNA: TGTGCCAGCAGCTTACAAGAGACCCAGTACTTC. It yields the protein CASSLQETQYF.

The gene calls are TRBV5-1 and TRBJ1-1, with D maybe TRBD1 (5 bases). The CDR3 loop spans 15 amino acids. V was pared by 4 bases and J by 0 bases, with 13 bases between. The germline CDR1 and CDR2 sequences are SGHRS and YFSETQ. This CDR3 reads CASSLYGTVNTEAFF. In DNA, the CDR3 is TGCGCCAGCAGCCTTTACGGGACGGTGAACACTGAAGCTTTCTTT.

This chain links TRBV5-6 with TRBJ1-6; D uncertain. V lost 3 bases to trimming and J lost 0 bases, with 16 bases between them. This CDR3 region has 18 residues. CDR1 is SGHDT and CDR2 is YYEEEE in the germline V gene. The CDR3 reads CASSYGNDGSSYNSPLHF. The CDR3 DNA sequence: TGTGCCAGCAGCTATGGGAACGACGGGAGCTCCTATAATTCACCCCTCCACTTT. Based on the CDR3 plus reference TRBV5-6 and TRBJ1-6, the full variable domain is DAGVTQSPTHLIKTRGQQVTLRCSPKSGHDTVSWYQQALGQGPQFIFQYYEEEERQRGNFPDRFSGHQFPNYSSELNVNALLLGDSALYLCASSYGNDGSSYNSPLHFGNGTRLTVT.

This chain connects TRBV6-5 to TRBJ2-4; a possible D gene is TRBD1 (5 bases). In germline, CDR1 is MNHEY, CDR2 SVGAGI. V lost 2 bases, J lost 6 bases, and 11 bases lay in between. This CDR3 region has 14 residues. CDR3 sequence reads: CASSYKGSGNIQYF. The CDR3 DNA sequence: TGTGCCAGCAGTTACAAGGGGTCGGGAAACATTCAGTACTTC.

The chain is built from TRBV5-1 and TRBJ2-5; 7 nucleotides align to TRBD2. V lost 3 bases, J lost 4 bases, and 3 bases stayed unmatched. Germline CDR1 SGHRS, CDR2 YFSETQ. This CDR3 region has 13 residues. DNA for the CDR3: TGCGCCAGCAGCTCAAGCGGGACAGAGACCCAGTACTTC. Translating it yields CASSSSGTETQYF.

The gene calls are TRBV5-1 and TRBJ2-1; maybe TRBD2 (6 bases). The CDR3 totals 14 residues. The V end was cut by 4 bases, the J end by 6 bases, with 14 bases between. Germline V gene lookup returns CDR1 SGHRS and CDR2 YFSETQ. CDR3 protein: CASSVEQGGNEQFF. In nucleotides, the CDR3 is TGCGCCAGCAGCGTGGAGCAGGGAGGCAATGAGCAGTTCTTC.

The gene calls are TRBV11-3 and TRBJ2-7, with D uncertain. The ends were cut back, 4 bases at V and 4 bases at J, with 8 bases in the middle. There are 12 residues in the CDR3. Germline CDR1 is SGHNT and CDR2 is YENEEA. CDR3 sequence reads: CASSSPLYEQYF. Written as DNA, the CDR3 is TGTGCCAGCAGCTCCCCCCTATACGAGCAGTACTTC.

This chain uses TRBV5-6 with TRBJ1-4; D might be TRBD1 (6 bases). This CDR3 region has 15 residues. The V gene lost 4 bases and the J gene lost 0 bases, with 10 bases spanning the gap. The germline gives CDR1 SGHDT, CDR2 YYEEEE. For the CDR3, the DNA is TGTGCCAGCAGCCCCACAGGGTCAACTAATGAAAAACTGTTTTTT. This sequence encodes CASSPTGSTNEKLFF. Together with reference TRBV5-6 and TRBJ1-4, the CDR3 gives the full variable domain: DAGVTQSPTHLIKTRGQQVTLRCSPKSGHDTVSWYQQALGQGPQFIFQYYEEEERQRGNFPDRFSGHQFPNYSSELNVNALLLGDSALYLCASSPTGSTNEKLFFGSGTQLSVL.

CDR3 sequence reads: CATSSGAGTSGWEQYF. Written as DNA, the CDR3 is TGTGCCACCAGCAGTGGGGCCGGGACTAGCGGATGGGAGCAGTACTTC. This chain uses TRBV15 with TRBJ2-7; TRBD2 matches at 11 bases. Trimming took 3 bases from V and 7 from J; bases not matched to a gene: 11. Germline V CDR1 and CDR2: LNHNV, YYDKDF (reference sequence). CDR3 length: 16 amino acids.

This clone was observed a handful of times. The chain joins TRBV30 to TRBJ1-4; possibly TRBD1 for D (5 bases). The CDR3 extends over 13 amino acids. V dropped 8 bases and J dropped 3 bases, with 13 bases sitting between them. The germline CDR1 and CDR2 sequences are GTSNPN and SVGIG (reference sequence). The CDR3 protein is CAGLTAPNEKLFF. The CDR3 DNA is TGTGCCGGTTTGACAGCACCTAATGAAAAACTGTTTTTT.

This chain uses TRBV27 with TRBJ2-5; D is perhaps TRBD1 or TRBD2 (5 bases each). V lost 6 bases, J lost 1 base, and 9 bases lay in between. CDR3 length equals 13 residues. CDR1 is MNHEY and CDR2 is SMNVEV in the germline V gene (reference sequence). CDR3 in amino acids: CASRRDGQETQYF. CDR3 nucleotides: TGTGCCAGCAGGAGGGACGGCCAAGAGACCCAGTACTTC.

The V call is TRBV30, the J call TRBJ1-1; no clear D gene. The germline CDR1 and CDR2 sequences are GTSNPN and SVGIG (reference sequence). This CDR3 spans 13 amino acids. V gave up 5 bases and J gave up 0 bases, with 10 bases separating them. The CDR3 protein is CAWQGNMNTEAFF. DNA of the CDR3: TGTGCCTGGCAAGGAAACATGAACACTGAAGCTTTCTTT.

The chain uses TRBV2 and TRBJ2-7, with 9 bases matching TRBD1. Germline V gene data show CDR1 as SNHLY and CDR2 as FYNNEI. Germline trimming cut 1 base from V and 4 bases from J; bases unmatched to any gene: 5. The CDR3 length is 15 residues. This CDR3 is CASSEGPGQGYEQYF. The CDR3 nucleotides read TGTGCCAGCAGTGAAGGCCCGGGACAGGGTTACGAGCAGTACTTC.